The T cell receptor beta chain described here comes from a study of OX40 agonist ivuxolimab in advanced cancers. The CDR3 loop spans 15 amino acids. V was clipped by 4 bases and J by 0 bases, with 14 bases between them. Germline V gene lookup returns CDR1 SGDLS and CDR2 YYNGEE. Sequenced by immunoSEQ multiplex PCR; TCRdb stores in-frame clones only, minus some. Of some 52,000 clones in the sample, over 80% were seen once. This TCR was recovered from an adult with an advanced solid tumor such as melanoma, head and neck, liver or kidney cancer. V and J are TRBV9 and TRBJ2-7, with TRBD1 as a possible D gene (6 bases). The sequences come from CD4+ or CD8+ T cells sorted from blood, collected in a trial of the OX40 agonist ivuxolimab. In DNA form, the CDR3 reads TGTGCCAGCAGCCCGGACAGCTCCGGCTCCTACGAGCAGTACTTC. Amino acid sequence: CASSPDSSGSYEQYF.